These T cell receptor beta chains were read from a single sample in a study of blood T cell repertoires in COVID-19. Clones were sequenced by immunoSEQ multiplex PCR, and TCRdb holds only the in-frame ones, with some missing. The sample includes 170,000 or so clones, about 83% of them seen just once. The sample comprised peripheral blood. The receptor set was obtained from a woman in her 70s with COVID-19, enrolled during active disease. Each CDR3 is given with its conserved first and last residue. A D gene is named only where the DNA matches it firmly. The listing skips clone size in some rows; elsewhere it reads once, few, many or a size class.

NA TRBD2 TRBJ2-7 TRBV9 TGTGCCAGCAGCGTAGAACCAGCGGGGAGCTCCTACGAGCAGTACTTC CASSVEPAGSSYEQYF
NA NA TRBJ1-1 TRBV21-1 TGTGCCAGCAGCAAAGGGAGATTTTGCACTGAAGCTTTCTTT CASSKGRFCTEAFF
NA TRBD1 TRBJ1-2 TRBV11-3 TGTGCCAGCAGCCACTCCGGGACAGGGAGTTTTAACTATGGCTACACCTTC CASSHSGTGSFNYGYTF
NA NA TRBJ1-5 TRBV7-9 TGTGCCAGCAGCTTAGGGGGGCGCAATCAGCCCCAGCATTTT CASSLGGRNQPQHF
NA NA TRBJ2-1 TRBV6-4 TGTGCCAGCACTGCCAGGTATAGTTGTTATGAGCAGTTCTTC CASTARYSCYEQFF
NA TRBD1 TRBJ2-7 TRBV2 TGTGCCAGCAAACGGGACAGTTCCTACGAGCAGTACTTC CASKRDSSYEQYF
NA TRBD1 TRBJ1-2 TRBV11-2 TGTGCCAGCAGCTCTCGGCGGAGGGACAGGGGGCGAAATTTAGTTGGCTACACCTTC CASSSRRRDRGRNLVGYTF
NA NA TRBJ1-2 TRBV21-1 TGTGCCAGCAGCAGCAGGGGGGTCTATGGCTACACCTTC CASSSRGVYGYTF
NA NA TRBJ2-7 TRBV3-1/TRBV3-2 TGTGCCAGCAGCCAAAGCGGCCCAGTCGACGAGCAGTACTTC CASSQSGPVDEQYF
NA TRBD1 TRBJ2-1 TRBV18 TGTGCCAGCTCACCACCGGGACAGTACGACAATGAGCAGTTCTTC CASSPPGQYDNEQFF
NA TRBD1 TRBJ1-5 TRBV18 TGTGCCAGCTCATACGACAGGGGTGGGGATCAGCCCCAGCATTTT CASSYDRGGDQPQHF
NA TRBD1 TRBJ1-4 TRBV30 TGTGCCTGGAGTGGGGACAGGCTTAGGGAAAAACTGTTTTTT CAWSGDRLREKLFF
NA TRBD2 TRBJ2-3 TRBV18 TGTGCCAGCTCACTCTTAGCTGCTAGCGGGAGAACGGATACGCAGTATTTT CASSLLAASGRTDTQYF
NA NA TRBJ2-5 TRBV5-6 TGTGCCAGCAGCTTCCAGGGGAGAGAGACCCAGTACTTC CASSFQGRETQYF
NA NA TRBJ2-2 TRBV24-1 TGTGCCACCAGTGATTTGAGGGGGTTTGACACCGGGGAGCTGTTTTTT CATSDLRGFDTGELFF
NA TRBD2 TRBJ2-1 TRBV27 TGTGCCAGCAGGACTAGCGGCTCCTACAATGAGCAGTTCTTC CASRTSGSYNEQFF
NA TRBD1 TRBJ1-5 TRBV14 TGTGCCAGCAGCCAATCAGGGGGCTCTCAGCCCCAGCATTTT CASSQSGGSQPQHF
NA TRBD2 TRBJ2-1 TRBV5-1 TGCGCCAGCAGCGCGACTAGCGGGGGAAACAATGAGCAGTTCTTC CASSATSGGNNEQFF
once NA TRBJ1-1 TRBV20-1 TGCACCGTAGTCCACACTGAAGCTTTCTTT CTVVHTEAFF
NA NA TRBJ2-2 TRBV19 TGTGCCAGTAGTGCCCAGGAGAACACCGGGGAGCTGTTTTTT CASSAQENTGELFF
once TRBD1 TRBJ1-6 TRBV6-5 TGTGCCAGCAGGAAAATACAGGGGCCCTCACCCCTCCACTTT CASRKIQGPSPLHF
NA TRBD1 TRBJ2-1 TRBV7-2 TGTGCCAGCAGCCTTTGGGACAGCTCCTACAATGAGCAGTTCTTC CASSLWDSSYNEQFF
few TRBD1 TRBJ1-1 TRBV2 TGTGCCAGCGCTGTTGGTGGACAGGGAAGCACTGAAGCTTTCTTT CASAVGGQGSTEAFF
NA NA TRBJ1-2 TRBV6-1 TGTGCCAGCAGTGAAGCGCTCAGGGCAGTCTATGGCTACACCTTC CASSEALRAVYGYTF
NA NA TRBJ1-2 TRBV20-1 TGCAGTGTGCGGGAGGACACCTTC CSVREDTF
NA TRBD1 TRBJ2-7 TRBV6-1 TGTGCCAGCAGTGGCGGGACAGGGGGGATTGGGGACCGGGTAGAGCAGTACTTC CASSGGTGGIGDRVEQYF
NA TRBD1 TRBJ1-1 TRBV13 TGTGCCAGCAGCTACCTAGACAGGGCCAACACTGAAGCTTTCTTT CASSYLDRANTEAFF
once NA TRBJ2-5 TRBV5-1 TGCGCCAGCAGCTTCGAAGAGACCCAGTACTTC CASSFEETQYF
once TRBD1 TRBJ1-2 TRBV6-6 TGTGCCAGCAGTTACGCTGACAGGGGGTGGATGTATGGCTACACCTTC CASSYADRGWMYGYTF
NA NA TRBJ1-6 TRBV15 TGTGCCACCAGCAGTGGACAGCCTCGGTCCTATAATTCACCCCTCCACTTT CATSSGQPRSYNSPLHF
once NA TRBJ1-2 TRBV3-1/TRBV3-2 TGTGCCAGCAGCCAAGGGACACCCGGAACCTCTATCGGCTACACCTTC CASSQGTPGTSIGYTF
NA TRBD2 TRBJ2-2 TRBV2 TGTGCCAGCAGCGAACGGACTAGCTTGAACACCGGGGAGCTGTTTTTT CASSERTSLNTGELFF
NA TRBD1 TRBJ2-7 TRBV6-5 TGTGCCAGCAGATATTCCGGGACAGGGGTAAGCGAGCAGTACTTC CASRYSGTGVSEQYF
NA TRBD2 TRBJ2-3 TRBV19 TGTGCCACCCAGCGGGAGTCTACAGATACGCAGTATTTT CATQRESTDTQYF
NA NA TRBJ1-4 TRBV11-3 TGTGCCAGCAGCTTATTTTCTGCAACTAATGAAAAACTGTTTTTT CASSLFSATNEKLFF
NA TRBD2 TRBJ2-7 TRBV7-9 TGTGCCAGCAGCCCGTACGGGACTAGCGGTTACGAGCAGTACTTC CASSPYGTSGYEQYF
NA NA TRBJ2-2 TRBV5-1 TGCGCCAGCAGCACTGCGCCGAACACCGGGGAGCTGTTTTTT CASSTAPNTGELFF
NA NA TRBJ2-7 TRBV19 TGTGCCAGCTCAGGGGGACTCCAGTACGAGCAGTACTTC CASSGGLQYEQYF
NA NA TRBJ1-5 TRBV18 TGTGCCAACAATTACAGGGCTCAGTTCGGCGATCAGCCCCAGCATTTT CANNYRAQFGDQPQHF
NA TRBD2 TRBJ2-5 TRBV5-1 TGCGCCAGCAGCTTAGGGACTAGAGGTACAGAGACCCAGTACTTC CASSLGTRGTETQYF
NA NA TRBJ1-2 TRBV27 TGTGCCAGCAGTTTATACAGCTCAGCCATTGGGTATGGCTACACCTTC CASSLYSSAIGYGYTF
NA NA TRBJ2-7 TRBV6-5 TGTGCCAGCAGTCGACAGTTCGACTCCTACGAGCAGTACTTC CASSRQFDSYEQYF
once NA TRBJ1-1 TRBV5-1 TGCGCCAGCAGCCAGGAGGTAGGAATCACTGAAGCTTTCTTT CASSQEVGITEAFF
once TRBD2 TRBJ2-1 TRBV29-1 TGCAGCGTTTCCAACTGGACTAGCGGCTACAATGAGCAGTTCTTC CSVSNWTSGYNEQFF
few NA TRBJ1-3 TRBV6-5 TGTGCCAGCGGCCCAGTAAGCTCTGGAAACACCATATATTTT CASGPVSSGNTIYF
NA NA TRBJ1-4 TRBV7-9 TGTGCCAGCAGCTTAGTTGAGGGAGGTAATGAAAAACTGTTTTTT CASSLVEGGNEKLFF
NA NA TRBJ1-6 TRBV9 TGTGCCAGCAGCGTAGTAGGACAACTAAATTCACCCCTCCACTTT CASSVVGQLNSPLHF
NA NA TRBJ2-6 TRBV6-2/TRBV6-3 TGTGCCAGCACCCCGGAGGGACGCAGCTCTGGGGCCAACGTCCTGACTTTC CASTPEGRSSGANVLTF
NA NA TRBJ1-1 TRBV7-8 TGTGCCAGCAGCTCCACAGAGTACACTGAAGCTTTCTTT CASSSTEYTEAFF
NA NA TRBJ1-3 TRBV7-2 TGTGCCAGCAGCTTTAGGCGACAGTCTGGAAACACCATATATTTT CASSFRRQSGNTIYF
NA NA TRBJ2-5 TRBV6-2/TRBV6-3 TGTGCCAGCAGTTACTCCGGGGTAGGAACCCAGTACTTC CASSYSGVGTQYF
NA TRBD2 TRBJ2-5 TRBV6-5 TGTGCCAGCAGTTACTCGCGGGGGTGGGAGACCCAGTACTTC CASSYSRGWETQYF
NA NA TRBJ2-2 TRBV21-1 TGTGCCAGCAGCAAAGGACAGGGATATTACGAAGCGAACACCGGGGAGCTGTTTTTT CASSKGQGYYEANTGELFF
once NA TRBJ2-7 TRBV6-5 TGTGCCAGCAGCTTACTTAGAGATTATTACGAGCAGTACTTC CASSLLRDYYEQYF
NA NA TRBJ1-4 TRBV18 TGTGCCAGCTCTCCCATATTGGAGGCTAATAATGAAAAACTGTTTTTT CASSPILEANNEKLFF
NA TRBD2 TRBJ2-5 TRBV9 TGTGCCAGCAGTCGAGGACTAGCGGGAGTGGAGGAGACCCAGTACTTC CASSRGLAGVEETQYF